These 25 T cell receptor beta chains came from one sample sequenced in a study of molecular identifiers for immune sequencing clone quantification. TCRdb called the PCR reads again in MiXCR, with one record for every CDR3 protein. The sample consists of some 100,000 distinct CDR3 sequences, about 35% of them appearing once. Input material: naive CD8+ T cells from blood, with Jurkat cell RNA spiked in. The subset was: FACS-sorted CD8+CD4-CCR7+CD45RA+ naive T cells. These receptors were collected from a human donor in good health. Some libraries in this study had Jurkat cell RNA spiked in.

This clonotype occurred many times. CDR3 coding DNA: TGTGCCAGCAGTGACAGGGAAGTCTTCTACGAGCAGTACTTC. Translating it yields CASSDREVFYEQYF. This chain links TRBV28 with TRBJ2-7; 7 nucleotides align to TRBD1. V was pared by 5 bases and J by 3 bases, with 7 bases of the junction left unmatched. CDR1 is MDHEN, CDR2 SYDVKM, per germline. The CDR3 runs to 14 residues.

This clonotype was observed a few times. The chain joins TRBV20-1 to TRBJ2-7; no reliable D call. The germline CDR1 and CDR2 sequences are DFQATT and SNEGSKA (reference sequence). The CDR3 is 14 amino acids. The V end was cut by 0 bases, the J end by 1 base, with 10 bases between. CDR3: CSARDVYGSYEQYF. CDR3 nucleotides: TGCAGTGCTAGAGATGTGTACGGGTCCTACGAGCAGTACTTC.

This clonotype was picked up many times. The V gene is TRBV28, the J gene TRBJ2-7, with 7 positions matching TRBD1. V shed 2 bases and J 3 bases; nucleotides not matched to a gene: 7. Germline V CDR1 and CDR2: MDHEN, SYDVKM. The CDR3 extends over 15 amino acids. The CDR3 sequence is CASSLKGAASYEQYF. CDR3 coding DNA: TGTGCCAGCAGTTTAAAGGGGGCGGCTAGCTACGAGCAGTACTTC. The full variable domain, in which reference TRBV28 and TRBJ2-7 provide the parts outside the CDR3, is DVKVTQSSRYLVKRTGEKVFLECVQDMDHENMFWYRQDPGLGLRLIYFSYDVKMKEKGDIPEGYSVSREKKERFSLILESASTNQTSMYLCASSLKGAASYEQYFGPGTRLTVT.

The chain has TRBV7-9 and TRBJ2-2, with TRBD1 matching over 9 bases. J lost 2 bases, V lost 5 bases, and 6 bases had no gene match. The CDR3 runs to 16 residues. Per germline, CDR1 SEHNR and CDR2 FQNEAQ (reference sequence). The CDR3 region is CASSQRDRANTGELFF. CDR3 coding DNA: TGTGCCAGCAGCCAGAGGGACAGGGCCAACACCGGGGAGCTGTTTTTT. The full variable domain, with the rest looked up from reference TRBV7-9 and TRBJ2-2, is DTGVSQNPRHKITKRGQNVTFRCDPISEHNRLYWYRQTLGQGPEFLTYFQNEAQLEKSRLLSDRFSAERPKGSFSTLEIQRTEQGDSAMYLCASSQRDRANTGELFFGEGSRLTVL.

Regarding this clonotype: Mismatch with germline at one junction end may stem from a read error. This sequence joins TRBV10-3 and TRBJ2-5; D gene unclear. The CDR3 runs to 15 residues. Germline V gives CDR1 ENHRY, CDR2 SYGVKD. CDR3 DNA: TGTGCCATCAGTGACCCCTCGGGCCCCCAAGAGCCCCAGTACTTC. Translation gives CAISDPSGPQEPQYF.

This clonotype came up many times. The chain carries TRBV6-2 or TRBV6-3 and TRBJ2-7, with TRBD2 matching 7 bases. The CDR3 is made up of 14 amino acids. V lost 1 base to trimming and J lost 4 bases; unmatched junction nucleotides: 4. Germline CDR1 MNHEY, CDR2 SVGEGT. The CDR3 DNA follows: TGTGCCAGCAGTTACTGGAGCGGGACGTACGAGCAGTACTTC. It specifies CASSYWSGTYEQYF.

This clonotype was counted many times. The CDR3 spells CASSDAWSIYEQYF. DNA of the CDR3: TGTGCCAGCAGTGACGCCTGGTCCATCTACGAGCAGTACTTC. J is TRBJ2-7 and V is TRBV2, with D unresolved. Germline assignment: CDR1 SNHLY and CDR2 FYNNEI. V was clipped by 3 bases and J by 3 bases, with 12 bases between them. The CDR3 is made up of 14 amino acids.

This clonotype has only a few counts. The chain employs TRBV7-9 and TRBJ2-5, with 7 bases lining up with TRBD2. Trimming removed 5 bases from V and 3 bases from J; junction bases left unmatched: 12. The CDR3 length is 16 residues. Germline CDR1 reads SEHNR; CDR2 reads FQNEAQ (reference sequence). DNA for the CDR3: TGTGCCAGCAGCGCACCCCGGGGACTAACTAAAGAGACCCAGTACTTC. This codes for CASSAPRGLTKETQYF.

With regard to this clonotype: This may stem from a read error, because a much larger clone lies one nucleotide away. This chain links TRBV20-1 with TRBJ2-7; TRBD2 might be the D (5 bases). The CDR3 length is 13 residues. Germline V gene lookup returns CDR1 DFQATT and CDR2 SNEGSKA (reference sequence). Trimming pared 6 bases from V and 2 bases from J, leaving 14 bases between. CDR3 coding DNA: TGCAGTGCGAGGACTTGCGGTGCCTACGAGCAGTACTTC. It encodes CSARTCGAYEQYF.

The genes are TRBV27 and TRBJ2-6; D uncertain. V was cut by 3 bases and J by 0 bases, with 9 bases left in between. The CDR3 runs to 16 residues. Germline assignment: CDR1 MNHEY and CDR2 SMNVEV (reference sequence). The CDR3 sequence: CASSFWVSSGANVLTF. The CDR3 DNA sequence: TGTGCCAGCAGTTTTTGGGTTTCCTCTGGGGCCAACGTCCTGACTTTC.

This chain connects TRBV14 to TRBJ2-1; D unclear. Between the trimmed V and J ends, which lost 0 bases and 0 bases, there was a span of 3 bases. The CDR3 length is 14 residues. From germline, CDR1 is SGHDN and CDR2 FVKESK. This CDR3 reads CASSQDISYNEQFF. For the CDR3, the DNA is TGTGCCAGCAGCCAAGATATCTCCTACAATGAGCAGTTCTTC.

Only a few counts were recorded for this clonotype. This rearrangement joins TRBV4-3 to TRBJ2-2; 7 positions match TRBD2. Germline V gene lookup returns CDR1 LGHNA and CDR2 YSLEER. The CDR3 covers 15 residues. The V gene end was trimmed by 0 bases and the J gene end by 10 bases; junction bases not matched to a gene: 8. The CDR3 protein is CASSQEGGGSEELFF. Here the CDR3 DNA reads TGCGCCAGCAGCCAAGAGGGGGGAGGGAGTGAGGAGCTGTTTTTT.

Comment on this clonotype: A read error may explain this, as a much larger clone is one base away. This chain uses TRBV29-1 with TRBJ1-1; D possibly corresponds to TRBD1 (6 bases). The CDR3 length is 12 residues. CDR1 is SQVTM and CDR2 is ANQGSEA in the germline V gene. V was clipped by 6 bases and J by 4 bases, with 12 bases between them. The CDR3 spells CSVDGQITEAFF. CDR3 nucleotide sequence: TGCAGCGTGGATGGACAGATCACTGAAGCTTTCTTT.

The chain recombines TRBV5-4 with TRBJ2-7; tentative D call: TRBD1 (5 bases). Germline CDR1 and CDR2: SGHNT and YYREEE (reference sequence). The CDR3 has 14 amino acids. The V gene lost 3 bases and the J gene lost 6 bases, with 16 bases spanning the gap. The chain's CDR3 is CASSSQDKNGEQYF. For the CDR3, the DNA is TGTGCCAGCAGCTCCCAGGACAAAAACGGCGAGCAGTACTTC.

V gene TRBV7-2 combines with J gene TRBJ2-7; D ambiguous. The germline CDR1 and CDR2 sequences are SGHTA and FQGNSA. The V gene lost 1 base and the J gene lost 3 bases, with 7 bases spanning the gap. CDR3 size: 13 residues. The chain's CDR3 is CASSLEWGYEQYF. In DNA, the CDR3 is TGTGCCAGCAGCTTAGAGTGGGGCTACGAGCAGTACTTC.

This chain uses TRBV20-1 with TRBJ2-5; D gene ambiguous. CDR3 length: 15 residues. Trimming shortened V by 1 base and J by 5 bases, and 17 bases separated the two germline ends. Germline CDR1 reads DFQATT; CDR2 reads SNEGSKA (reference sequence). CDR3: CSARVPVLNWETQYF. Here the CDR3 DNA reads TGCAGTGCTAGAGTCCCCGTCCTAAACTGGGAGACCCAGTACTTC.

The V and J genes are TRBV20-1 and TRBJ1-5; D remains ambiguous. This CDR3 has 17 residues. The V end was cut by 3 bases, the J end by 2 bases, with 20 bases between. Looked up from germline, CDR1 is DFQATT and CDR2 is SNEGSKA (reference sequence). CDR3 amino acids: CSASHLQLTYRNQPQHF. The CDR3 nucleotides are TGCAGTGCTAGCCACTTACAGTTGACCTATCGCAATCAGCCCCAGCATTTT.

The chain uses TRBV27 and TRBJ2-5; 8 nucleotides agree with TRBD1. Germline V lookup: CDR1 MNHEY, CDR2 SMNVEV (reference sequence). V gave up 1 base and J gave up 4 bases; unmatched junction bases: 2. CDR3 length equals 14 residues. The CDR3 region has the DNA TGTGCCAGCAGTTTATTCGGGACAGGAGAGACCCAGTACTTC. Its protein product is CASSLFGTGETQYF.

This clonotype has ten or more counts. The chain is built from TRBV6-6 and TRBJ2-5, with a weak D call TRBD2 (5 bases). The ends were cut back, 8 bases at V and 4 bases at J, with 11 bases in the middle. There are 12 residues in the CDR3. CDR1 is MNHNY, CDR2 SVGAGI, per germline (reference sequence). In DNA form, the CDR3 reads TGTGCCAGCGAGGGCGGATTAGAGACCCAGTACTTC. Amino acids: CASEGGLETQYF.

This clonotype was detected only a few times. The V gene is TRBV14, the J gene TRBJ2-7; no reliable D call. Germline values: CDR1 SGHDN, CDR2 FVKESK. V lost 4 bases and J lost 3, with 10 bases in between. The CDR3 runs to 13 residues. DNA of the CDR3: TGTGCCAGCAGCCGCGGTGGCGGCTACGAGCAGTACTTC. Amino acids: CASSRGGGYEQYF.

The chain joins TRBV20-1 to TRBJ1-1; D unresolved. The CDR3 consists of 11 residues. The germline V and J ends were trimmed by 6 bases and 3 bases, with 8 bases remaining between them. The germline V gene encodes CDR1 DFQATT and CDR2 SNEGSKA (reference sequence). CDR3 DNA sequence: TGCAGTGCCGGGGTTTACACTGAAGCTTTCTTT. This encodes CSAGVYTEAFF.

The J gene is TRBJ2-2, the V gene TRBV28; the D is unclear. Looked up from germline, CDR1 is MDHEN and CDR2 is SYDVKM. CDR3 length equals 12 residues. Trimming removed 6 bases at V and 6 bases at J, with 8 bases between. Here the CDR3 reads CASRVDAGELFF. Here the CDR3 DNA reads TGTGCCAGCAGAGTTGACGCCGGGGAGCTGTTTTTT.

V usage is TRBV25-1 and J usage is TRBJ1-2; 11 bases are a match to TRBD1. Trimming cost V 4 bases and J 6 bases; bases outside gene matches: 4. The CDR3 runs 14 residues. Germline CDR1 is MGHDK and CDR2 is SYGVNS. The CDR3 is CASSGGQGDHGYTF. Here the CDR3 DNA reads TGTGCCAGCAGTGGGGGACAGGGGGACCATGGCTACACCTTC.

The chain has TRBV6-2 or TRBV6-3 and TRBJ1-5; D unresolved. The CDR3 is 14 amino acids. CDR1 and CDR2 from the germline V gene are MNHEY and SVGEGT. The germline V and J ends were trimmed by 7 bases and 2 bases, with 12 bases remaining between them. CDR3 sequence reads: CASNDIFGNQPQHF. CDR3 bases: TGTGCCAGCAATGACATTTTCGGCAATCAGCCCCAGCATTTT.

Details on this clonotype: This may be a read error: a much more frequent sequence differs by one nucleotide. The V call is TRBV4-3, the J call TRBJ2-5; a possible D gene is TRBD2 (5 bases). The CDR3 runs 15 residues. V lost 0 bases and J 7 bases, leaving 15 bases between the germline ends. Germline-derived CDR1 and CDR2 are LGHNA and YSLEER. The CDR3, as DNA: TGCGCCAGCAGCCAAGACCTGTCAGGAGGAGCGACCCAGTACTTC. Its translation: CASSQDLSGGATQYF.